A selection of T cell receptor beta chains follows, all from one sample in a study of T cells in Graves' hyperthyroidism and ophthalmopathy. TCRdb reprocessed the multiplex PCR reads via MiXCR and lists one record per CDR3 protein. Found here are about 180,000 distinct CDR3 sequences, about 17% of them singletons; the top ten hold roughly 29%. Sample: blood. Source of these receptors: a woman aged 50 to 60 with Graves' hyperthyroidism. Both conserved end residues are part of each CDR3. The D gene is left open where the match is weak. Clone size is stated in some rows and not others, as once, few, many or a class when expanded.

cdr3_length: 10
clone_size: -
v_call: TRBV20-1
j_call: TRBJ2-3
d_call: -
cdr3_nt: TGCAGTGCTAGGACGGATACGCAGTATTTT
cdr3_aa: CSARTDTQYF

cdr3_length: 16
clone_size: many
v_call: TRBV14
j_call: TRBJ2-5
d_call: -
cdr3_nt: TGTGCCAGCAGCCAAGTCTCACTCTCCTACCAAGAGACCCAGTACTTC
cdr3_aa: CASSQVSLSYQETQYF

cdr3_length: 15
clone_size: -
v_call: TRBV5-6
j_call: TRBJ1-5
d_call: TRBD1
cdr3_nt: TGTGCCAGCAGCTTGGGGGACAGGGCTAATCAGCCCCAGCATTTT
cdr3_aa: CASSLGDRANQPQHF

cdr3_length: 12
clone_size: many
v_call: TRBV28
j_call: TRBJ2-7
d_call: -
cdr3_nt: TGTGCCAGCAGTTCCTCTCGAAAAGAGCAGTACTTC
cdr3_aa: CASSSSRKEQYF

cdr3_length: 15
clone_size: -
v_call: TRBV10-3
j_call: TRBJ2-7
d_call: -
cdr3_nt: TGTGCCATCAGTGAGTCTATCACCCGCTCCTACGAGCAGTACTTC
cdr3_aa: CAISESITRSYEQYF

cdr3_length: 15
clone_size: -
v_call: TRBV5-1
j_call: TRBJ1-1
d_call: -
cdr3_nt: TGCGCCAGCAGCTTGGATCCTTCGGAGAACACTGAAGCTTTCTTT
cdr3_aa: CASSLDPSENTEAFF

cdr3_length: 14
clone_size: many
v_call: TRBV4-1
j_call: TRBJ1-4
d_call: TRBD1
cdr3_nt: TGCGCCAGCAGCCGACAGGGGGGGGGTGAAAAACTGTTTTTT
cdr3_aa: CASSRQGGGEKLFF

cdr3_length: 15
clone_size: -
v_call: TRBV10-3
j_call: TRBJ1-1
d_call: -
cdr3_nt: TGTGCCATCAGCCCGCGAGCTAGTATGAACACTGAAGCTTTCTTT
cdr3_aa: CAISPRASMNTEAFF

cdr3_length: 14
clone_size: many
v_call: TRBV15
j_call: TRBJ1-3
d_call: -
cdr3_nt: TGTGCCACCTCCGCGGACGATGGTGGAAACACCATATATTTT
cdr3_aa: CATSADDGGNTIYF

cdr3_length: 15
clone_size: many
v_call: TRBV2
j_call: TRBJ2-3
d_call: -
cdr3_nt: TGTGCCAGCAGTCCAGGGACTTCTAGCACAGATACGCAGTATTTT
cdr3_aa: CASSPGTSSTDTQYF

cdr3_length: 14
clone_size: few
v_call: TRBV14
j_call: TRBJ1-4
d_call: -
cdr3_nt: TGTGCCAGCAGCCAAGGAACTCTGGGGGAAAAACTGTTTTTT
cdr3_aa: CASSQGTLGEKLFF

cdr3_length: 13
clone_size: -
v_call: TRBV6-1
j_call: TRBJ1-1
d_call: -
cdr3_nt: TGTGCCAGCAGACAGGGAGCGTACACTGAAGCTTTCTTT
cdr3_aa: CASRQGAYTEAFF

cdr3_length: 17
clone_size: many
v_call: TRBV5-1
j_call: TRBJ2-3
d_call: -
cdr3_nt: TGCGCCAGCAGCTTGAGGCAGACACTCACTAGCACAGATACGCAGTATTTT
cdr3_aa: CASSLRQTLTSTDTQYF

cdr3_length: 23
clone_size: many
v_call: TRBV6-1
j_call: TRBJ2-1
d_call: TRBD1
cdr3_nt: TGTGCCAGCAGTTCGTATCACCTCGTTGGGACAGGGGTCCCGACACGCTCCTACAATGAGCAGTTCTTC
cdr3_aa: CASSSYHLVGTGVPTRSYNEQFF

cdr3_length: 16
clone_size: many
v_call: TRBV15
j_call: TRBJ1-2
d_call: -
cdr3_nt: TGTGCCACCAGCAGTGCCTGGGTCAGGGCTAACTATGGCTACACCTTC
cdr3_aa: CATSSAWVRANYGYTF

cdr3_length: 13
clone_size: many
v_call: TRBV12-3/TRBV12-4
j_call: TRBJ2-7
d_call: -
cdr3_nt: TGTGCCAGCAGGTCGACGGGTCCCTACGAGCAGTACTTC
cdr3_aa: CASRSTGPYEQYF

cdr3_length: 15
clone_size: many
v_call: TRBV3-1
j_call: TRBJ1-1
d_call: -
cdr3_nt: TGTGCCAGCAGCCACCATAAGACAGCGGTGACTGAAGCTTTCTTT
cdr3_aa: CASSHHKTAVTEAFF

cdr3_length: 16
clone_size: many
v_call: TRBV19
j_call: TRBJ1-2
d_call: TRBD1
cdr3_nt: TGTGCCAGTAGGGAACTGGGACAGGGATTCGACTATGGCTACACCTTC
cdr3_aa: CASRELGQGFDYGYTF